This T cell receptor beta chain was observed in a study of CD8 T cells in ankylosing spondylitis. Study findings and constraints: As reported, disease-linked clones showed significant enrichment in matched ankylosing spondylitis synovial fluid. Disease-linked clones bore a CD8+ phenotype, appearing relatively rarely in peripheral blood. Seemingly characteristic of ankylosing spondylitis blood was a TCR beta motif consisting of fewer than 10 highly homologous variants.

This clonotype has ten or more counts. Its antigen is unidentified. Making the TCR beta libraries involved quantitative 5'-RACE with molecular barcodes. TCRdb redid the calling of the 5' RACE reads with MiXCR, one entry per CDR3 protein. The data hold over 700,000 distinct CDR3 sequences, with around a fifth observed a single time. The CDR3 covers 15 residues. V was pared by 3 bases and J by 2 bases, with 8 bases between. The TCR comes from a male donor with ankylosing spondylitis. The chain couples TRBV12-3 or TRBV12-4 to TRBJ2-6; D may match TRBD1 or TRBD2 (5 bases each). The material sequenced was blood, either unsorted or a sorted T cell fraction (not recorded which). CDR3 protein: CASSFGGAGANVLTF. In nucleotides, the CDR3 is TGTGCCAGCAGTTTTGGGGGTGCTGGGGCCAACGTCCTGACTTTC.